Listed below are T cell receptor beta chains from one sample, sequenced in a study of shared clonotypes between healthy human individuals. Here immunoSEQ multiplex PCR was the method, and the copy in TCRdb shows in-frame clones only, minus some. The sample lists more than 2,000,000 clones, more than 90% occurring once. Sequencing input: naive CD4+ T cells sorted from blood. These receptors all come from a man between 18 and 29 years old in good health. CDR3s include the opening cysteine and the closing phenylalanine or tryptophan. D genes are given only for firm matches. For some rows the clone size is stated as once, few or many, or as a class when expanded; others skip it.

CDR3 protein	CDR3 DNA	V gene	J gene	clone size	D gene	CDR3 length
CASSRGTGMNTEAFF	TGTGCCAGCAGCCGAGGGACAGGGATGAACACTGAAGCTTTCTTT	TRBV6-5	TRBJ1-1	few	TRBD1	15
CASSLGQGVYEQYF	TGTGCCAGCAGTTTAGGCCAGGGGGTCTACGAGCAGTACTTC	TRBV28	TRBJ2-7	.	TRBD1	14
CATSGGAGETQYF	TGTGCCACTAGCGGGGGGGCCGGTGAGACCCAGTACTTC	TRBV6-5	TRBJ2-5	.	TRBD2	13
CASSPGEGQPQHF	TGTGCCAGCTCACCAGGGGAGGGACAGCCCCAGCATTTT	TRBV18	TRBJ1-5	.	.	13
CASSPPLWLNTEAFF	TGTGCCAGCAGTCCCCCGCTGTGGTTGAACACTGAAGCTTTCTTT	TRBV6-5	TRBJ1-1	.	.	15
CASSLVTGMREKLFF	TGCGCCAGCAGCTTGGTCACAGGGATGCGAGAAAAACTGTTTTTT	TRBV5-1	TRBJ1-4	.	.	15
CASSRDGQQSYNEQFF	TGTGCCAGCAGCCGTGATGGGCAGCAGTCCTACAATGAGCAGTTCTTC	TRBV11-3	TRBJ2-1	.	.	16
CASSPRTSGRDTQYF	TGTGCCAGCAGTCCTCGGACTAGCGGGAGGGATACGCAGTATTTT	TRBV28	TRBJ2-3	.	TRBD2	15
CASSTNWDEQYF	TGTGCCAGCAGTACCAACTGGGACGAGCAGTACTTC	TRBV28	TRBJ2-7	.	.	12
CASSPDQETQYF	TGCGCCAGCAGTCCGGACCAAGAGACCCAGTACTTC	TRBV10-1	TRBJ2-5	.	.	12
CASSFPLVTDTQYF	TGTGCCAGCAGCTTTCCTCTAGTGACAGATACGCAGTATTTT	TRBV7-2	TRBJ2-3	.	.	14
CASSSRERVGELFF	TGTGCCAGCAGCTCCAGGGAGCGGGTCGGGGAGCTGTTTTTT	TRBV5-4	TRBJ2-2	.	.	14
CASSEAGGDYEQYF	TGTGCCAGTTCGGAAGCGGGGGGCGATTACGAGCAGTACTTC	TRBV18	TRBJ2-7	.	TRBD2	14
CASSLSFRQISGANVLTF	TGCGCCAGCAGCTTGTCTTTCCGACAGATATCTGGGGCCAACGTCCTGACTTTC	TRBV5-1	TRBJ2-6	.	.	18
CASSLVDGEQFF	TGTGCCAGCAGCTTGGTTGATGGTGAGCAGTTCTTC	TRBV5-4	TRBJ2-1	.	.	12
CASSIADRDNQPQHF	TGTGCCAGTAGTATCGCGGACAGGGATAATCAGCCCCAGCATTTT	TRBV19	TRBJ1-5	.	TRBD1	15
CASSQDGRSEQYF	TGCGCCAGCAGCCAAGATGGGAGGAGCGAGCAGTACTTC	TRBV4-1	TRBJ2-7	.	.	13
CASSPSRDPNYGYTF	TGCGCCAGCAGCCCTAGCAGGGATCCTAACTATGGCTACACCTTC	TRBV4-3	TRBJ1-2	.	.	15
CASGIRTNTEAFF	TGTGCCAGCGGTATTCGGACGAACACTGAAGCTTTCTTT	TRBV2	TRBJ1-1	.	.	13
CASRPGLGRNEQFF	TGTGCCAGTAGACCGGGACTCGGGCGGAATGAGCAGTTCTTC	TRBV19	TRBJ2-1	.	.	14
CASSLARQGFARTEAFF	TGCGCCAGCAGCTTGGCCAGGCAGGGTTTCGCGAGGACTGAAGCTTTCTTT	TRBV5-1	TRBJ1-1	.	.	17
CASSLGASIEGNYGYTF	TGTGCCAGCAGTTTAGGGGCGAGTATTGAAGGAAACTATGGCTACACCTTC	TRBV28	TRBJ1-2	.	.	17
CAISGPKGDEQYF	TGTGCCATCAGTGGTCCGAAGGGGGACGAGCAGTACTTC	TRBV10-3	TRBJ2-7	once	.	13
CASSLESGSGNEQYF	TGTGCCAGCAGTCTTGAGAGCGGGAGTGGCAACGAGCAGTACTTC	TRBV9	TRBJ2-7	.	TRBD2	15
CASSQVTSGTTGELFF	TGCGCCAGCAGCCAGGTGACTAGCGGAACCACCGGGGAGCTGTTTTTT	TRBV4-3	TRBJ2-2	.	TRBD2	16
CASSGRSLAGGFRRDTQYF	TGTGCCAGCAGCGGTAGGTCACTAGCGGGGGGCTTCCGCCGAGATACGCAGTATTTT	TRBV9	TRBJ2-3	.	TRBD2	19
CASSYSSDGRNEQFF	TGTGCCAGCAGTTACTCCTCAGACGGCCGCAATGAGCAGTTCTTC	TRBV6-5	TRBJ2-1	.	.	15
CASSVASGNTGELFF	TGTGCCAGCAGCGTAGCCAGCGGGAACACCGGGGAGCTGTTTTTT	TRBV9	TRBJ2-2	.	.	15
CASSLFGPGAEQFF	TGTGCCAGCAGCTTGTTCGGCCCGGGGGCCGAGCAGTTCTTC	TRBV5-4	TRBJ2-1	.	.	14
CASSFSPGGYTEAFF	TGTGCCAGCAGTTTTTCGCCAGGGGGGTACACTGAAGCTTTCTTT	TRBV28	TRBJ1-1	.	TRBD1	15
CASSIRRGGTDTQYF	TGTGCCAGTAGTATACGGCGGGGGGGCACAGATACGCAGTATTTT	TRBV19	TRBJ2-3	.	TRBD2	15
CAISEGGGAGVPQAYTDTQYF	TGTGCCATCAGTGAGGGGGGAGGAGCGGGAGTTCCCCAGGCCTACACAGATACGCAGTATTTT	TRBV10-3	TRBJ2-3	.	TRBD2	21
CASSSGDQETQYF	TGTGCCAGTTCTAGCGGGGACCAAGAGACCCAGTACTTC	TRBV2	TRBJ2-5	once	TRBD2	13
CASSDGPEETQYF	TGCGCCAGCAGTGATGGCCCCGAAGAGACCCAGTACTTC	TRBV10-1	TRBJ2-5	.	.	13
CASRLGREAGYTF	TGTGCAAGTCGCTTAGGCAGGGAGGCTGGCTACACCTTC	TRBV12-2	TRBJ1-2	.	.	13
CASSEQGLIGEAFF	TGTGCCAGCAGTGAACAGGGATTGATAGGTGAAGCTTTCTTT	TRBV6-1	TRBJ1-1	.	.	14
CASTPGQGYEQYF	TGCGCCAGCACCCCGGGACAGGGCTACGAGCAGTACTTC	TRBV5-1	TRBJ2-7	.	TRBD1	13
CASCRESSTDTQYF	TGTGCCAGTTGTCGGGAGTCAAGCACAGATACGCAGTATTTT	TRBV27	TRBJ2-3	.	.	14
CASSNKDVWGTEAFF	TGTGCCAGCAGCAACAAGGACGTCTGGGGCACTGAAGCTTTCTTT	TRBV28	TRBJ1-1	.	.	15
CASSLRSRDGYTF	TGTGCCAGCAGTTTAAGGTCCAGGGATGGCTACACCTTC	TRBV27	TRBJ1-2	.	.	13
CASSLEASGGNIQYF	TGCGCCAGCAGCTTGGAGGCTAGCGGGGGGAACATTCAGTACTTC	TRBV5-1	TRBJ2-4	.	TRBD2	15
CASSPSRGDTGELFF	TGTGCCAGCTCACCTTCCAGGGGAGACACCGGGGAGCTGTTTTTT	TRBV18	TRBJ2-2	.	.	15
CASSEGGTDTQYF	TGCGCCAGCAGTGAAGGGGGCACAGATACGCAGTATTTT	TRBV10-1	TRBJ2-3	few	.	13
CASNRLYGYTF	TGTGCCAGCAATCGACTATATGGCTACACCTTC	TRBV6-1	TRBJ1-2	.	.	11
CSAIRAATEAFF	TGCAGCGCTATCAGGGCGGCCACTGAAGCTTTCTTT	TRBV29-1	TRBJ1-1	few	.	12
CASSLGGTASTDTQYF	TGCGCCAGCAGCTTGGGTGGGACAGCTAGCACAGATACGCAGTATTTT	TRBV5-1	TRBJ2-3	.	TRBD1	16
CASSPPSGWEQYF	TGTGCCAGCTCACCACCTTCGGGTTGGGAGCAGTACTTC	TRBV18	TRBJ2-7	.	.	13
CASSLDPPGLAGVGTQYF	TGTGCCAGCAGCTTAGATCCCCCCGGGCTAGCGGGTGTCGGGACCCAGTACTTC	TRBV11-2	TRBJ2-5	.	TRBD2	18
CASSIPNSYEQYF	TGCGCCAGCAGTATCCCTAATTCCTACGAGCAGTACTTC	TRBV5-1	TRBJ2-7	.	.	13
CASSELAGGLRETQYF	TGTGCCAGCAGTGAACTAGCGGGGGGTTTGCGGGAGACCCAGTACTTC	TRBV25-1	TRBJ2-5	.	TRBD2	16
CASSSGYQETQYF	TGTGCCAGCAGCTCTGGGTATCAAGAGACCCAGTACTTC	TRBV7-8	TRBJ2-5	.	.	13
CASSLRTGVDEQFF	TGCGCCAGCAGCTTGAGGACAGGGGTCGATGAGCAGTTCTTC	TRBV5-1	TRBJ2-1	.	TRBD1	14
CASSVIYGYTF	TGTGCCAGCAGCGTCATTTATGGCTACACCTTC	TRBV6-1	TRBJ1-2	once	.	11
CASSPRDRAHEQYF	TGTGCCAGCAGCCCTCGGGACAGGGCCCACGAGCAGTACTTC	TRBV4-2	TRBJ2-7	few	TRBD1	14